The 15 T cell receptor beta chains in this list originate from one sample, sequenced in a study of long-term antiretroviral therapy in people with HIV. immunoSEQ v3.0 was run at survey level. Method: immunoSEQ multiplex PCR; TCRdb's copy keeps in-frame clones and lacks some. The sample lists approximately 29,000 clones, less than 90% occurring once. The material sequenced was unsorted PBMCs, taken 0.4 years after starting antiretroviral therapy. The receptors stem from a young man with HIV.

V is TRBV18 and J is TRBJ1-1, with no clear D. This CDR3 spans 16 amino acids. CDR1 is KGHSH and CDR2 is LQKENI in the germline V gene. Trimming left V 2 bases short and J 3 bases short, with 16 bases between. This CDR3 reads CASSPAFGRVDTEAFF. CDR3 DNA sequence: TGTGCCAGCTCACCAGCGTTCGGGAGGGTGGACACTGAAGCTTTCTTT. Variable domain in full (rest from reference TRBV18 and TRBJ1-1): NAGVMQNPRHLVRRRGQEARLRCSPMKGHSHVYWYRQLPEEGLKFMVYLQKENIIDESGMPKERFSAEFPKEGPSILRIQQVVRGDSAAYFCASSPAFGRVDTEAFFGQGTRLTVV.

CDR3: CASSLDRSSSYEQYF. Written as DNA, the CDR3 is TGCGCCAGCAGCCTTGACAGGTCGAGCTCCTACGAGCAGTACTTC. The chain recombines TRBV5-1 with TRBJ2-7; possible D gene TRBD1, 6 bases. CDR1 and CDR2 (germline): SGHRS, YFSETQ. Deletions cut 4 bases from V and 0 bases from J, with 14 bases between. The CDR3 sequence is 15 residues long.

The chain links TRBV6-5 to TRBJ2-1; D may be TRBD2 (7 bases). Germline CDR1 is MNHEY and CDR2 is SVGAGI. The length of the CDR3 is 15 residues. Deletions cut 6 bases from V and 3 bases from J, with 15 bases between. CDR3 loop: CASRPEGGNYNEQFF. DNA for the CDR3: TGTGCCAGCAGGCCCGAGGGGGGGAACTACAATGAGCAGTTCTTC.

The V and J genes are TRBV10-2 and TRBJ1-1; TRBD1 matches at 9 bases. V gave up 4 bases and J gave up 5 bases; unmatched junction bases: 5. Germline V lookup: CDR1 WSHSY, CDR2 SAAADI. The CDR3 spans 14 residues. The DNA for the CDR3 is TGCGCCAGCAGTGTCACAGGGGGCTTTACTGAAGCTTTCTTT. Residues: CASSVTGGFTEAFF.

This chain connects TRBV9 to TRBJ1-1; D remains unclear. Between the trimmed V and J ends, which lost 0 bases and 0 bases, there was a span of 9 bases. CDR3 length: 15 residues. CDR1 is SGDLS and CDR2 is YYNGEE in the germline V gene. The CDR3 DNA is TGTGCCAGCAGCGTAGCTCCAAGGATGAACACTGAAGCTTTCTTT. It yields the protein CASSVAPRMNTEAFF.

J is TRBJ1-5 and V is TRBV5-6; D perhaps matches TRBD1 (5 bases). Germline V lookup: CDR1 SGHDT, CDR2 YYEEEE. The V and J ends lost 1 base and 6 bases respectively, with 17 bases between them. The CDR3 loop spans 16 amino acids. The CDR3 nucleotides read TGTGCCAGCAGCTTGCAAGGGGTCGGGGGAAGTCAGCCCCAGCATTTT. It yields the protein CASSLQGVGGSQPQHF.

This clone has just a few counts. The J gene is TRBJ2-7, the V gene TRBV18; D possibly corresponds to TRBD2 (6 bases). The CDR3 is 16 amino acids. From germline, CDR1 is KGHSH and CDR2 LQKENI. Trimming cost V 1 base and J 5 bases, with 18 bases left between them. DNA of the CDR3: TGTGCCAGCTCACCACGAGCGGGCAGGGATAGTGACGAGCAGTACTTC. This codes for CASSPRAGRDSDEQYF.

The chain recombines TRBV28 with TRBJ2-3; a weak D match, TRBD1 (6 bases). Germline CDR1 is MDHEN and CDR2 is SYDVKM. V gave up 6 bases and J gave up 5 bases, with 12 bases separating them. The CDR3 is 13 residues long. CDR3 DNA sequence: TGTGCCAGCAGGCGATCAGGGGAAGATACGCAGTATTTT. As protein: CASRRSGEDTQYF.

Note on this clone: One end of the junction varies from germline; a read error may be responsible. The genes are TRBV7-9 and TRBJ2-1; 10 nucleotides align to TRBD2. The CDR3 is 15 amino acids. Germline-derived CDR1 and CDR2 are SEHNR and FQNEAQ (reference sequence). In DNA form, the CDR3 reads TGTGCCAGCAGCTTAGTTGGTCTAGCGGGGGACGAGCGGTTCTTC. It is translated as CASSLVGLAGDERFF. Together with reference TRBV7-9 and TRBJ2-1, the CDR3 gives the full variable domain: DTGVSQNPRHKITKRGQNVTFRCDPISEHNRLYWYRQTLGQGPEFLTYFQNEAQLEKSRLLSDRFSAERPKGSFSTLEIQRTEQGDSAMYLCASSLVGLAGDERFFGPGTRLTVL.

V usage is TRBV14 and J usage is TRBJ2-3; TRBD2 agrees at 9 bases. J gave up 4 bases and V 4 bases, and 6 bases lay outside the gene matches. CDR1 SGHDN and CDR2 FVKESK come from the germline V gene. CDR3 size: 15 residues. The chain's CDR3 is CASSLPSGDADTQYF. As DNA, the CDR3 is TGTGCCAGCAGCCTTCCTAGCGGGGACGCAGATACGCAGTATTTT.

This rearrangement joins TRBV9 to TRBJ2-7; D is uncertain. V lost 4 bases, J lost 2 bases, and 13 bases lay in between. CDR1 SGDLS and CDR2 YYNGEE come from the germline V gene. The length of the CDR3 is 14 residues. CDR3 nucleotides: TGTGCCAGCAGCCCCGAAGGTACTCCCTACGAGCAGTACTTC. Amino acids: CASSPEGTPYEQYF.

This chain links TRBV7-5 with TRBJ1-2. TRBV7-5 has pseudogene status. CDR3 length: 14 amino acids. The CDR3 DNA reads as TGTGCCAGAAGCTTAGGGAAATCCAGCTATGGCTACACCTTC. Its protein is CARSLGKSSYGYTF.

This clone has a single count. CDR3 residues: CASSEGWDSNQPQHF. CDR3 nucleotides: TGTGCCAGCAGTGAAGGGTGGGATAGCAATCAGCCCCAGCATTTT. The V gene is TRBV6-1, the J gene TRBJ1-5; unclear D gene. This CDR3 spans 15 amino acids. With 1 base removed from V and 0 bases from J, the gap between germline ends came to 7 bases. Germline V CDR1 and CDR2: MNHNS, SASEGT.

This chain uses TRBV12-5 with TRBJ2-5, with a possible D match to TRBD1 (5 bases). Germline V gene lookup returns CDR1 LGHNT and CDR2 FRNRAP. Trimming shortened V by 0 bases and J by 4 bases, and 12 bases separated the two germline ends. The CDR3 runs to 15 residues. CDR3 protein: CASGLVGDSIETQYF. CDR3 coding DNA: TGTGCTAGTGGTTTGGTAGGTGACAGCATAGAGACCCAGTACTTC.

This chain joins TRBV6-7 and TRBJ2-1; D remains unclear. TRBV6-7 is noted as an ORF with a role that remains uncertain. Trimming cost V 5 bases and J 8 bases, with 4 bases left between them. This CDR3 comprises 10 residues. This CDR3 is CASSRYEQFF. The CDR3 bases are TGTGCCAGCAGTCGCTATGAGCAGTTCTTC.